Shown below are 18 T cell receptor beta chains from a single sample sequenced in a study of blood T cell repertoires in COVID-19. Measured with immunoSEQ multiplex PCR; TCRdb has only the in-frame clones, and not every one. Here the sample spans hundreds of thousands of clones, 80% to 95% being singletons. Sequenced input: peripheral blood. The receptors were gathered from a man in his 60s with COVID-19, enrolled during active disease.

The chain carries TRBV19 and TRBJ1-5; a possible D gene is TRBD1 (6 bases). Germline loops: CDR1 LNHDA, CDR2 SQIVND (reference sequence). The CDR3 is made up of 13 amino acids. V dropped 9 bases and J dropped 3 bases, with 12 bases sitting between them. In nucleotides, the CDR3 is TGTGCCAGCCAGACAGGCCTCAATCAGCCCCAGCATTTT. Translated: CASQTGLNQPQHF.

This chain links TRBV2 with TRBJ2-7, with TRBD1 identical over 11 bases. CDR3 size: 14 residues. Germline trimming cut 8 bases from V and 1 base from J; bases unmatched to any gene: 4. Germline CDR1 is SNHLY and CDR2 is FYNNEI. CDR3 sequence (DNA): TGTGCCAGCCTGGGGACAGGGGGTTCCTACGAGCAGTACTTC. The encoded protein is CASLGTGGSYEQYF. The full variable domain, rest sourced from reference TRBV2 and TRBJ2-7, is EPEVTQTPSHQVTQMGQEVILRCVPISNHLYFYWYRQILGQKVEFLVSFYNNEISEKSEIFDDQFSVERPDGSNFTLKIRSTKLEDSAMYFCASLGTGGSYEQYFGPGTRLTVT.

The rearrangement joins TRBV20-1 to TRBJ1-1; D uncertain. Trimming took off 3 bases at V and 7 bases at J, with 6 bases between the two ends. Germline V gives CDR1 DFQATT, CDR2 SNEGSKA (reference sequence). This CDR3 has 10 residues. In nucleotides, the CDR3 is TGCAGTGCTAGTGAGTATGAAGCTTTCTTT. Amino acids: CSASEYEAFF.

The chain joins TRBV6-5 to TRBJ1-6; D gene uncertain. The germline V gene has CDR1 MNHEY and CDR2 SVGAGI. The V end was cut by 5 bases, the J end by 10 bases, with 9 bases between. This CDR3 has 12 amino acids. CDR3 in DNA: TGTGCCAGCAGTCAGAAATTGTCACCCCTCCACTTT. It is translated as CASSQKLSPLHF.

This clone was counted only a few times. This chain connects TRBV12-5 to TRBJ2-3, with D perhaps matching TRBD2 (7 bases). With 5 bases removed from V and 1 base from J, the gap between germline ends came to 22 bases. This CDR3 has 18 residues. Germline lookup yields CDR1 LGHNT and CDR2 FRNRAP. CDR3 loop: CASGAPLTSRGCTDTQYF. As DNA, the CDR3 is TGTGCTAGTGGTGCACCCTTGACTAGCAGGGGCTGCACAGATACGCAGTATTTT.

The chain uses TRBV29-1 and TRBJ1-5; 9 bases agree with TRBD1. Germline trimming cut 4 bases from V and 4 bases from J; bases unmatched to any gene: 17. The CDR3 consists of 18 residues. From germline, CDR1 is SQVTM and CDR2 ANQGSEA. The CDR3 is CSVVVIGTGTGMNQPQHF. The DNA for the CDR3 is TGCAGCGTTGTTGTCATTGGGACCGGGACAGGGATGAATCAGCCCCAGCATTTT.

The rearrangement uses TRBV18 and TRBJ1-1; possibly TRBD1 for D (6 bases). This CDR3 comprises 16 residues. The V gene lost 2 bases and the J gene lost 4 bases, with 17 bases spanning the gap. From germline, CDR1 is KGHSH and CDR2 LQKENI. The CDR3 loop reads CASSPTMAGERTEAFF. DNA of the CDR3: TGTGCCAGCTCACCAACGATGGCAGGGGAGCGCACTGAAGCTTTCTTT.

The chain links TRBV5-5 to TRBJ1-1; D perhaps matches TRBD1 (5 bases). This CDR3 region has 14 residues. V was pared by 2 bases and J by 5 bases, with 13 bases between. Germline values: CDR1 SGHKS, CDR2 YYEKEE (reference sequence). CDR3 loop: CASSLPLGATEAFF. As DNA, the CDR3 is TGTGCCAGCAGCTTACCCTTAGGGGCAACTGAAGCTTTCTTT.

V and J are TRBV30 and TRBJ1-2, with TRBD1 as a possible D gene (5 bases). This CDR3 contains 15 residues. The germline V gene encodes CDR1 GTSNPN and CDR2 SVGIG (reference sequence). V dropped 1 base and J dropped 4 bases, with 16 bases sitting between them. CDR3 DNA: TGTGCCTGGAGTGCCCTTTTCTCACAGGCCTATGGCTACACCTTC. Encoded protein: CAWSALFSQAYGYTF.

The chain joins TRBV6-5 to TRBJ1-2; 9 positions agree with TRBD1. Germline CDR1 reads MNHEY; CDR2 reads SVGAGI. V shed 4 bases, J shed 7 bases, and the junction held 13 bases outside the gene matches. This CDR3 has 16 residues. The CDR3 protein is CASSSTGTGIIGGYTF. The CDR3 DNA reads TGTGCCAGCAGTTCAACCGGGACAGGGATTATTGGTGGCTACACCTTC.

The V call is TRBV10-3, the J call TRBJ1-2; 7 bases are a match to TRBD1. Germline CDR1 is ENHRY and CDR2 is SYGVKD. V dropped 4 bases and J dropped 0; count of bases not matched to a gene: 17. The CDR3 is 19 amino acids. This CDR3 is CAISGIMLIGTDTNYGYTF. In DNA, the CDR3 is TGTGCCATCAGTGGTATAATGTTGATTGGGACAGATACTAACTATGGCTACACCTTC.

Here the CDR3 DNA reads TGTGCCATCAGTGCTGAGGGTTTGGGTGAAGCTTTCTTT. Translation gives CAISAEGLGEAFF. The V gene is TRBV10-3, the J gene TRBJ1-1; D gene ambiguous. Germline V gene lookup returns CDR1 ENHRY and CDR2 SYGVKD. The CDR3 runs 13 residues. V dropped 4 bases and J dropped 7 bases, with 13 bases sitting between them.

J is TRBJ2-2 and V is TRBV24-1; 9 bases fit TRBD1. The J segment lost 0 bases and the V segment lost 7 bases, leaving 8 bases of the junction unmatched. Germline assignment: CDR1 KGHDR and CDR2 SFDVKD. The CDR3 sequence is 17 residues long. This chain's CDR3 is CATSMPRDRANTGELFF. The CDR3 coding sequence is TGTGCCACCAGCATGCCCCGGGACAGGGCGAACACCGGGGAGCTGTTTTTT.

The chain has TRBV5-8 and TRBJ1-1; 7 bases agree with TRBD1. CDR3 length: 14 amino acids. The J segment lost 6 bases and the V segment lost 4 bases, leaving 9 bases of the junction unmatched. Germline V gene lookup returns CDR1 SGHTS and CDR2 YDEGEE. The CDR3 coding sequence is TGTGCCAGCAGCCTACGGACAGGATACGCTGAAGCTTTCTTT. Translating it yields CASSLRTGYAEAFF.

The V call is TRBV6-5, the J call TRBJ1-4, with D possibly being TRBD1 (6 bases). Trimming stripped 6 bases from V and 8 bases from J, with 16 bases between. Germline values: CDR1 MNHEY, CDR2 SVGAGI. This CDR3 is 14 amino acids long. CDR3 in DNA: TGTGCCAGCAGACCCCCGGACAGTTGGGAAAAACTGTTTTTT. Its translation is CASRPPDSWEKLFF.

This chain joins TRBV3-1 (or the pseudogene TRBV3-2) and TRBJ2-5; possible D gene TRBD2, 5 bases. V gave up 4 bases and J gave up 1 base, with 10 bases separating them. CDR3 length equals 14 residues. CDR1 and CDR2 from the germline V gene are LGHDT and YNNKEL (reference sequence). CDR3 DNA: TGTGCCAGCAGCCCCAGGACTGTCCAAGAGACCCAGTACTTC. It is translated as CASSPRTVQETQYF.

The V gene is TRBV7-9, the J gene TRBJ2-1, with TRBD1 matching over 7 bases. This CDR3 region has 16 residues. Germline CDR1 reads SEHNR; CDR2 reads FQNEAQ (reference sequence). J lost 3 bases, V lost 6 bases, and 11 bases had no gene match. The CDR3 sequence is CASRSYRGAFYNEQFF. The CDR3 DNA reads TGTGCCAGCAGGTCCTACAGGGGCGCTTTCTACAATGAGCAGTTCTTC.

The chain is built from TRBV4-1 and TRBJ2-7; 8 bases agree with TRBD2. The germline V gene has CDR1 MGHRA and CDR2 YSYEKL. The J segment lost 4 bases and the V segment lost 1 base, leaving 6 bases of the junction unmatched. This CDR3 has 15 residues. The CDR3 DNA sequence: TGCGCCAGCAGCCAAGCTTCTAGCGGGCTTTACGAGCAGTACTTC. This codes for CASSQASSGLYEQYF.